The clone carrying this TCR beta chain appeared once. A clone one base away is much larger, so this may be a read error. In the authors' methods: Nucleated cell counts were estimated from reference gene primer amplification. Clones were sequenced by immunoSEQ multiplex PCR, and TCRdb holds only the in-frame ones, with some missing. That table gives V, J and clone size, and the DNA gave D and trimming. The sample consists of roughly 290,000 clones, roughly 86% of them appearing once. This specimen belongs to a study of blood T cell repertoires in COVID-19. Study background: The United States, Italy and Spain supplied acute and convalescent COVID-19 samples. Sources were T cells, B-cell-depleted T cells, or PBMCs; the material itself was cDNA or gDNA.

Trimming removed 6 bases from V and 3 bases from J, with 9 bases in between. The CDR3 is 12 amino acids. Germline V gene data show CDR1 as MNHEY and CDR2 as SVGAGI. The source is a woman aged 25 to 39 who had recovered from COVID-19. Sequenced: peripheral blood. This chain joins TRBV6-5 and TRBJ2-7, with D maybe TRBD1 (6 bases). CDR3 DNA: TGTGCCAGCAGCCGGGACATCTACGAGCAGTACTTC. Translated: CASSRDIYEQYF.